This TCR beta chain derives from a study of cytomegalovirus exposure and HLA in healthy donors. CDR3 length: 15 amino acids. V shed 5 bases and J shed 3 bases, with 11 bases lying between them. Germline V CDR1 and CDR2: LNHDA, SQIVND (reference sequence). Note on this clone: Antigen specificity is unknown.

The PCR was carried out with 60 Vbeta primers and 13 Jbeta primers. TCRdb's copy holds only in-frame clones and misses some; the assay was immunoSEQ multiplex PCR. Of roughly 100,000 clones in the sample, about 72% were seen once. Study-level findings and limits: When a later analysis was performed, an Asian-associated ancestry cluster reportedly had fewer N-insertions than the roughly 690-donor mean.

The chain couples TRBV19 to TRBJ1-6; no clear D gene. This TCR was sampled from an older woman in good health and CMV-seropositive. The sequenced material came from PBMCs. CDR3 nucleotides: TGTGCCAGTAGTGTGGGCCAGATCTATAATTCACCCCTCCACTTT. This encodes CASSVGQIYNSPLHF.